These 21 T cell receptor beta chains were sequenced from one sample in a study of tumor-infiltrating lymphocytes in oesophageal squamous cell carcinoma. TCRdb reanalysed the PCR reads using MiXCR and keeps one entry per CDR3 protein. The data show around 26,000 distinct CDR3 sequences, 38% seen once. Material: esophageal tumor tissue. The receptors shown here come from a male donor with esophageal squamous cell carcinoma.

For this clonotype: This CDR3 is missing its conserved last phenylalanine or tryptophan, likely due to a read error. The DNA is left out, because the CDR3 cannot be placed on it with certainty; the CDR3 is given as TCRdb lists it. This chain connects TRBV19 to TRBJ2-1; TRBD1 is the table's D call, not checked against the DNA. Germline V CDR1 and CDR2: LNHDA, SQIVND (reference sequence). Ends included, the CDR3 has 8 residues. The CDR3: CASSMRDR.

The chain links TRBV7-6 to TRBJ2-5; a possible D gene is TRBD2 (6 bases). V was cut by 0 bases and J by 11 bases, with 19 bases left in between. In germline, CDR1 is SGHVS, CDR2 FNYEAQ. This CDR3 spans 15 amino acids. The CDR3: CASSLAGREMNEQYF. The CDR3 nucleotides read TGTGCCAGCAGCTTAGCGGGCCGGGAGATGAATGAGCAGTACTTC.

The chain carries TRBV7-6 and TRBJ2-7; no reliable D call. The CDR3 has 14 amino acids. CDR1 and CDR2 from the germline V gene are SGHVS and FNYEAQ. V was shortened by 1 base and J by 0 bases, with 7 bases between the two germline ends. As DNA, the CDR3 is TGTGCCAGCAGCTTAGTCGGCAGCTCCTACGAGCAGTACTTC. It is translated as CASSLVGSSYEQYF.

This clonotype was found many times. This rearrangement joins TRBV6-6 to TRBJ1-4, with D hard to call. Trimming removed 0 bases from V and 3 bases from J, with 14 bases in between. The CDR3 is 17 residues long. Germline CDR1 MNHNY, CDR2 SVGAGI (reference sequence). The CDR3 here is CASSYSTLRASNEKLFF. CDR3 nucleotide sequence: TGTGCCAGCAGTTACTCGACTCTACGAGCCTCTAATGAAAAACTGTTTTTT.

The chain has TRBV6-8 and TRBJ2-3, with 7 bases identical to TRBD2. The J call may be incorrect, as the DNA end agrees better with TRBJ2-1. Germline-derived CDR1 and CDR2 are MNHGY and SAAAGT. This CDR3 spans 15 amino acids. The CDR3 DNA is TGTGCCAGCCTGTTTGCGGCTAGCGGAAACAATGAGCAGTTCTTC. This codes for CASLFAASGNNEQFF.

The chain uses TRBV20-1 and TRBJ2-3; possibly TRBD1 or TRBD2 for D (5 bases each). Germline V gene sequence: CDR1 DFQATT, CDR2 SNEGSKA (reference sequence). The ends were cut back, 1 base at V and 6 bases at J, with 11 bases in the middle. The CDR3 is made up of 13 amino acids. CDR3 coding DNA: TGCAGTGCTAGAGTAGGGACCCTGGATACGCAGTATTTT. It encodes CSARVGTLDTQYF.

There are a few counts of this clonotype. The V gene is TRBV7-2, the J gene TRBJ2-2; D ambiguous. This CDR3 is 13 amino acids long. Trimming took 0 bases from V and 6 from J, leaving 5 bases between them. CDR1 is SGHTA and CDR2 is FQGNSA in the germline V gene. This CDR3 reads CASSLAIAGELFF. Here the CDR3 DNA reads TGTGCCAGCAGCTTAGCGATCGCCGGGGAGCTGTTTTTT.

Concerning this clonotype itself: The conserved phenylalanine or tryptophan is not found at the CDR3 terminus, so this likely reflects a read error. The limits of the CDR3 on the DNA are not certain, so only TCRdb's listed CDR3 is given. The chain joins TRBV27 to TRBJ2-1. Termini included, the CDR3 measures 16 amino acids. Germline CDR1 is MNHEY and CDR2 is SMNVEV (reference sequence). The CDR3 spells CASSKDTGYYGYTFGS.

This clonotype was recorded many times. The chain combines TRBV11-2 with TRBJ2-5; unclear D gene. Germline V gene data show CDR1 as SGHAT and CDR2 as FQNNGV. The CDR3 contains 13 residues. The V gene lost 5 bases and the J gene lost 11 bases, with 18 bases spanning the gap. The CDR3 spells CASSPMPYNEQYF. CDR3 DNA sequence: TGTGCCAGCAGCCCTATGCCCTACAATGAGCAGTACTTC.

Ten or more counts support this clonotype. This chain links TRBV27 with TRBJ2-7; 9 nucleotides align to TRBD2. Germline loops: CDR1 MNHEY, CDR2 SMNVEV (reference sequence). V was pared by 5 bases and J by 2 bases, with 19 bases of the junction left unmatched. The CDR3 is 19 residues long. The CDR3 sequence: CASSPRPFSGSFIPYEQYF. The CDR3 bases are TGTGCCAGCAGTCCCCGCCCCTTTAGCGGGAGCTTTATCCCCTACGAGCAGTACTTC.

The genes are TRBV19 and TRBJ2-4, with 9 bases identical to TRBD1. The DNA end is more similar to TRBJ1-2, so the J call may be wrong. Germline loops: CDR1 LNHDA, CDR2 SQIVND (reference sequence). The CDR3 is 15 residues long. CDR3 nucleotides: TGTGCCAGTAGTCTGCGAAGGACAGGGGACAATGGCTACACCTTC. This translates into CASSLRRTGDNGYTF.

By share, this clonotype counts as medium-sized. The V and J genes are TRBV7-2 and TRBJ1-1; D is perhaps TRBD1 (6 bases). Trimming shortened V by 5 bases and J by 4 bases, and 17 bases separated the two germline ends. This CDR3 region has 15 residues. The germline gives CDR1 SGHTA, CDR2 FQGNSA. This CDR3 is CASSPRPGAGTEAFF. The CDR3 DNA follows: TGTGCCAGCAGCCCAAGACCAGGGGCCGGCACTGAAGCTTTCTTT.

The rearrangement links TRBV7-8 to TRBJ2-7, with D perhaps matching TRBD1 (6 bases). The CDR3 contains 15 residues. Trimming shortened V by 5 bases and J by 1 base, and 15 bases separated the two germline ends. Germline CDR1 reads SGHVS; CDR2 reads FQNEAQ. The CDR3 reads CASSTNTGLSYEQYF. The CDR3 DNA reads as TGTGCCAGCAGCACCAATACAGGGCTTTCCTACGAGCAGTACTTC.

This clonotype has more than one count but fewer than ten. CDR3 region: CASSLGLAGVQETQYF. CDR3 bases: TGTGCCAGCAGCTTAGGACTAGCGGGTGTCCAAGAGACCCAGTACTTC. The V gene is TRBV7-2, the J gene TRBJ2-5, with 10 bases identical to TRBD2. The CDR3 runs 16 residues. The V segment lost 1 base and the J segment 1 base; nucleotides outside the gene matches: 3. Germline V gene data show CDR1 as SGHTA and CDR2 as FQGNSA. The variable domain in full, completed from reference TRBV7-2 and TRBJ2-5, reads GAGVSQSPSNKVTEKGKDVELRCDPISGHTALYWYRQSLGQGLEFLIYFQGNSAPDKSGLPSDRFSAERTGGSVSTLTIQRTQQEDSAVYLCASSLGLAGVQETQYFGPGTRLLVL.

This chain connects TRBV28 to TRBJ2-4; 14 positions match TRBD2. The DNA end is more similar to TRBJ2-7, so the J call may be wrong. CDR1 MDHEN and CDR2 SYDVKM come from the germline V gene. The CDR3 is 18 residues long. The CDR3 spells CASTSQGTSGRFLYEQYF. The CDR3 nucleotides read TGTGCCAGCACTTCTCAGGGGACTAGCGGGAGATTTTTGTACGAGCAGTACTTC.

The table lists this clonotype with a count of one. The chain couples TRBV7-4 to TRBJ2-7; 7 bases are shared with TRBD2. The J call is in doubt because the DNA end fits TRBJ2-1 better. Looked up from germline, CDR1 is SGHVT and CDR2 is SQSDAQ. The CDR3 spans 15 residues. DNA of the CDR3: TGTGCCAGCAGCTTAGACGGGGGGTTTGTGAATGAGCAGTTCTTC. Protein: CASSLDGGFVNEQFF.

In this sample, this clonotype turned up a few times. The germline gene is not matched at one end of the junction; a read error may be the cause. The chain joins TRBV7-6 to TRBJ2-3, with D perhaps TRBD1 or TRBD2 (6 bases each). The CDR3 has 16 amino acids. Germline lookup yields CDR1 SGHVS and CDR2 FNYEAQ. For the CDR3, the DNA is TGTGCCAGTAGCTCAGTCGGGGGCCTTACGACAGATACGCAGTATTTT. It translates to CASSSVGGLTTDTQYF.

This clonotype is judged medium-sized. The V and J genes are TRBV7-8 and TRBJ2-4; TRBD1 agrees at 7 bases. Germline V lookup: CDR1 SGHVS, CDR2 FQNEAQ. Losses at the gene ends were 2 bases for V and 3 bases for J; bases not matched to a gene: 16. The CDR3 runs to 19 residues. Here the CDR3 DNA reads TGTGCCAGCAGCTTATTACCCTATAACAGGGGTGAGGGCAAAAACATTCAGTACTTC. It is translated as CASSLLPYNRGEGKNIQYF.

The genes are TRBV6-6 and TRBJ2-1, with D hard to call. There are 16 residues in the CDR3. The V gene's germline CDR1 is MNHNY and CDR2 SVGAGI (reference sequence). Trimming shortened V by 3 bases and J by 7 bases, and 19 bases separated the two germline ends. The CDR3 coding sequence is TGTGCCAGCAGTTATTTTCTGGGTGGCCCTACAAATGAGCAGTTCTTC. Amino acid sequence: CASSYFLGGPTNEQFF.

The chain is built from TRBV6-5 and TRBJ1-1; possible D gene TRBD1, 5 bases. The closer fit of TRBJ2-2 to the DNA end suggests the J call may be wrong. Germline-derived CDR1 and CDR2 are MNHEY and SVGAGI. The CDR3 is made up of 14 amino acids. The CDR3: CASSFVRATGELFF. The CDR3 DNA is TGTGCCAGCAGTTTCGTCAGGGCCACCGGGGAGCTGTTTTTT.

This sequence joins TRBV6-4 and TRBJ2-1; D is uncertain. From germline, CDR1 is MRHNA and CDR2 SNTAGT. V lost 2 bases to trimming and J lost 4 bases, with 6 bases between them. CDR3 length: 13 residues. CDR3 sequence (DNA): TGTGCCAGCAGTGACGGAGAATACAATGAGCAGTTCTTC. It translates to CASSDGEYNEQFF.